This paragraph reports one T cell receptor beta chain. The CDR3 is made up of 16 amino acids. Trimming removed 0 bases from V and 3 bases from J, with 14 bases in between. Germline loops: CDR1 ENHRY, CDR2 SYGVKD. This record comes from a study of cytomegalovirus exposure and HLA in healthy donors. The primer mix had 60 Vbeta and 13 Jbeta primers. Only in-frame clones appear in the TCRdb table, and some are missing; sequencing was by immunoSEQ multiplex PCR. There are about 130,000 clones in the sample; 70% to 85% occur only once, and roughly 3% lies in the top ten. Healthy bone marrow donors supplied every sample.

The V and J genes are TRBV10-3 and TRBJ1-1; possible D gene TRBD1, 6 bases. The sequencing sample was made of PBMCs. The source of this sequence is a woman aged 55-69 years in good health and CMV-seropositive. CDR3 amino acids: CAISESILQGYTEAFF. DNA of the CDR3: TGTGCCATCAGTGAGTCGATATTGCAGGGGTACACTGAAGCTTTCTTT.